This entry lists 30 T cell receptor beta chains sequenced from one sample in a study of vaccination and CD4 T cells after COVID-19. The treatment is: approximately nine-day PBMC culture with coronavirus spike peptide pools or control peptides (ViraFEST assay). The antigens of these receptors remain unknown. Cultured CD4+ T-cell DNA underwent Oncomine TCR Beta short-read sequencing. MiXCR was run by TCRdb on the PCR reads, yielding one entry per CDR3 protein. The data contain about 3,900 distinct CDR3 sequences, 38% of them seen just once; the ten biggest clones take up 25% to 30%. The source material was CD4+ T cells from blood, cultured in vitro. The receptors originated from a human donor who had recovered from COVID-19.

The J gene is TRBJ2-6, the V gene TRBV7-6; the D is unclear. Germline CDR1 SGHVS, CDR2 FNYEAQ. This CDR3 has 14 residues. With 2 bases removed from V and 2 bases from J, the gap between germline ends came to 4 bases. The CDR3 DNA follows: TGTGCCAGCAGCTTAACGACTGGGGCCAACGTCCTGACTTTC. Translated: CASSLTTGANVLTF.

CDR3 sequence: CSANDRDAGSYNEQFF. CDR3 bases: TGCAGTGCTAATGACAGGGACGCAGGGTCCTACAATGAGCAGTTCTTC. The V gene is TRBV20-1, the J gene TRBJ2-1; 7 positions agree with TRBD1. The germline CDR1 and CDR2 sequences are DFQATT and SNEGSKA (reference sequence). Trimming cost V 4 bases and J 1 base; bases outside gene matches: 10. CDR3 length: 16 amino acids.

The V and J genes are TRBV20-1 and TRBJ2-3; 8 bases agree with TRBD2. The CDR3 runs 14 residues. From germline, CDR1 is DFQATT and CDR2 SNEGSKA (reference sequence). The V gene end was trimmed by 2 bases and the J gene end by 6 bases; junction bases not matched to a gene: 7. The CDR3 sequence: CSARKRTSWDTQYF. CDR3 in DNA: TGCAGTGCTAGAAAAAGGACTAGCTGGGATACGCAGTATTTT.

CDR3 loop: CASTPGGDRTGELFF. DNA of the CDR3: TGTGCCAGCACTCCGGGGGGAGATCGCACCGGGGAGCTGTTTTTT. The J gene is TRBJ2-2, the V gene TRBV28; 7 nucleotides agree with TRBD2. This CDR3 comprises 15 residues. V lost 7 bases and J lost 4; bases outside the gene matches: 9. Germline-derived CDR1 and CDR2 are MDHEN and SYDVKM.

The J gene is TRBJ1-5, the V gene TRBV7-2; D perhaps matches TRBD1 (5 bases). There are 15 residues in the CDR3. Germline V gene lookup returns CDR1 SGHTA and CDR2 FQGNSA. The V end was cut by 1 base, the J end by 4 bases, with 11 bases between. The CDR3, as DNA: TGTGCCAGCAGCTTAGTTTGGGGGTCTAATCAGCCCCAGCATTTT. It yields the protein CASSLVWGSNQPQHF.

Here the CDR3 DNA reads TGTGCCAGCAGCTTAGGTTGGCGGGAGGGCCGGAACAATGAGCAGTTCTTC. This codes for CASSLGWREGRNNEQFF. The V and J genes are TRBV7-9 and TRBJ2-1, with 9 bases identical to TRBD2. CDR3 size: 17 residues. J lost 5 bases, V lost 1 base, and 9 bases had no gene match. CDR1 and CDR2 (germline): SEHNR, FQNEAQ (reference sequence).

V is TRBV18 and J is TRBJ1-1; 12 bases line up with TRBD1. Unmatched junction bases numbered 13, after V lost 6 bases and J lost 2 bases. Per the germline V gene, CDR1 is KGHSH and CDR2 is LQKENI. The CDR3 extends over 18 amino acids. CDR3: CASSRFEGQGAVNTEAFF. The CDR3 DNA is TGTGCCAGCTCCCGATTCGAGGGACAGGGGGCGGTCAACACTGAAGCTTTCTTT.

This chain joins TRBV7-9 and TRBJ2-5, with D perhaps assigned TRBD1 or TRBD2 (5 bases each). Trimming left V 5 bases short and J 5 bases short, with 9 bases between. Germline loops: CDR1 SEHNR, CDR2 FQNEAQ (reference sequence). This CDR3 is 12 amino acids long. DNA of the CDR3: TGTGCCAGCAGCGAGGGGCGGGAGACCCAGTACTTC. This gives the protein CASSEGRETQYF. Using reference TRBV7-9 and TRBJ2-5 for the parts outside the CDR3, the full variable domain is DTGVSQNPRHKITKRGQNVTFRCDPISEHNRLYWYRQTLGQGPEFLTYFQNEAQLEKSRLLSDRFSAERPKGSFSTLEIQRTEQGDSAMYLCASSEGRETQYFGPGTRLLVL.

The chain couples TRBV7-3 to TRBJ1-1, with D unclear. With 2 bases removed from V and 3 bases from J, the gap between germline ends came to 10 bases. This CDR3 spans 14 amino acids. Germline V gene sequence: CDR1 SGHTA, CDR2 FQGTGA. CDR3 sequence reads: CASSLLGRDTEAFF. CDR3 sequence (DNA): TGTGCCAGCAGCTTATTAGGGAGGGACACTGAAGCTTTCTTT.

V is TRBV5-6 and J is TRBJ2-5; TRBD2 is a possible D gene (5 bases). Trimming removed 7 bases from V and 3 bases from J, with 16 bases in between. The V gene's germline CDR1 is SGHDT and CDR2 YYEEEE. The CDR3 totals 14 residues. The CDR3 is CASVRLLAEETQYF. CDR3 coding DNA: TGTGCCAGCGTACGACTCCTAGCCGAAGAGACCCAGTACTTC.

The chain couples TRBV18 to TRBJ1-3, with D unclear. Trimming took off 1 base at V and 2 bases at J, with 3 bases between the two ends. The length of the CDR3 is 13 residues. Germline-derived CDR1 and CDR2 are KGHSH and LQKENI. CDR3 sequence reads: CASSPRAGNTIYF. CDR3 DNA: TGTGCCAGCTCACCACGGGCTGGAAACACCATATATTTT. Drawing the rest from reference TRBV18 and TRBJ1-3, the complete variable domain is NAGVMQNPRHLVRRRGQEARLRCSPMKGHSHVYWYRQLPEEGLKFMVYLQKENIIDESGMPKERFSAEFPKEGPSILRIQQVVRGDSAAYFCASSPRAGNTIYFGEGSWLTVV.

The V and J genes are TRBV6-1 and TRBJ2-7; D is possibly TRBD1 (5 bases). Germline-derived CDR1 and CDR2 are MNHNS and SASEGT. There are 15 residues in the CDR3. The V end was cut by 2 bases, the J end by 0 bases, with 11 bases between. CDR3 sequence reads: CASSELGHSSYEQYF. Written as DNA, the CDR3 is TGTGCCAGCAGTGAACTTGGACATAGCTCCTACGAGCAGTACTTC.

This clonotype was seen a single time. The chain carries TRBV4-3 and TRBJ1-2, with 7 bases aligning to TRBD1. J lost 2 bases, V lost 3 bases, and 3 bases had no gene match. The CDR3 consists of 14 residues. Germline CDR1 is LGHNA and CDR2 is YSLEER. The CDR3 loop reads CASSHLTGNYGYTF. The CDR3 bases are TGCGCCAGCAGCCACTTGACAGGGAACTATGGCTACACCTTC.

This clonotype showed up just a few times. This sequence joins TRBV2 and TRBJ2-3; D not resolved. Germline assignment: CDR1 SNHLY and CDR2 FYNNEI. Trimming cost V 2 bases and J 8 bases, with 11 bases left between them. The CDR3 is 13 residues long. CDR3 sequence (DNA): TGTGCCAGCAGTGAAACCAATGGTGGTACGCAGTATTTT. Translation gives CASSETNGGTQYF.

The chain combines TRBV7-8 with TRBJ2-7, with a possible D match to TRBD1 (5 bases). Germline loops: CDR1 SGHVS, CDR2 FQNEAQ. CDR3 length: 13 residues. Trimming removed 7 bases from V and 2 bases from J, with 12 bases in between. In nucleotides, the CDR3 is TGTGCCAGCAAAATCACAGGACCCTACGAGCAGTACTTC. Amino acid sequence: CASKITGPYEQYF.

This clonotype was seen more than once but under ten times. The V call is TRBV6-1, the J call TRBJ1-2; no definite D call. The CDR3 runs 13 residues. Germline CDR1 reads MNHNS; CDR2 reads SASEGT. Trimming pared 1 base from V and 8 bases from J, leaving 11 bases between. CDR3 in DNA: TGTGCCAGCAGTGAAGTAAATCTCGGGGGCTACACCTTC. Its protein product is CASSEVNLGGYTF.

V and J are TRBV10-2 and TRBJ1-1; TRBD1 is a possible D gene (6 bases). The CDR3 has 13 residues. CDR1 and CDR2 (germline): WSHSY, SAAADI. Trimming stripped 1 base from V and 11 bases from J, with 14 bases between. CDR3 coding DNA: TGCGCCAGCAGTGAGTTACAGGGTCGGGATGCTTTCTTT. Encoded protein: CASSELQGRDAFF.

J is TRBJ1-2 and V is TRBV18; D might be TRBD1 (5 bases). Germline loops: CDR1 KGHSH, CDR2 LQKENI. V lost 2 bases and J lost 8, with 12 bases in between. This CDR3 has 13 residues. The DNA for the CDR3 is TGTGCCAGCTCACCATTGGGGGGTGAGGGCTACACCTTC. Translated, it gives CASSPLGGEGYTF.

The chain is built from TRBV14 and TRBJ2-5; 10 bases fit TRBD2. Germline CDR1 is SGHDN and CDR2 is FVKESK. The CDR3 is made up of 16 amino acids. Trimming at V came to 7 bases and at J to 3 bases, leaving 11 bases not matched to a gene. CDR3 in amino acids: CASMGLAPEAKETQYF. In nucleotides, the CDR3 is TGTGCCAGCATGGGACTAGCGCCCGAGGCTAAAGAGACCCAGTACTTC.

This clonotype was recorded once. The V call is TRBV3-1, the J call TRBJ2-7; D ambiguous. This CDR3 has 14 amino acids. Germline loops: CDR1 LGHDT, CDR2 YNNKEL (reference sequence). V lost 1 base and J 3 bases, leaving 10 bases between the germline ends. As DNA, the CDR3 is TGTGCCAGCAGCCAAGGTGGCGGTGGCTACGAGCAGTACTTC. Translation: CASSQGGGGYEQYF.

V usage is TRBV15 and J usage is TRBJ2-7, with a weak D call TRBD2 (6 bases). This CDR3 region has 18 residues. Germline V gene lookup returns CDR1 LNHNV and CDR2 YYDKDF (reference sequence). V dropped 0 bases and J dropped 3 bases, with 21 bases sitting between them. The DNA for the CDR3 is TGTGCCACCAGCAGAGATCCGACTAGTCGCTGGGTAGTCTACGAGCAGTACTTC. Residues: CATSRDPTSRWVVYEQYF.

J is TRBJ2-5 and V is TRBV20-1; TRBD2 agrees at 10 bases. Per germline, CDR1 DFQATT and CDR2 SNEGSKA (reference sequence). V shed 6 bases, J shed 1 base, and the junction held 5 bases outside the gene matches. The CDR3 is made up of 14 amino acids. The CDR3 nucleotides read TGCAGTGCAGAGACTAGCGGGCCCCAAGAGACCCAGTACTTC. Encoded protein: CSAETSGPQETQYF.

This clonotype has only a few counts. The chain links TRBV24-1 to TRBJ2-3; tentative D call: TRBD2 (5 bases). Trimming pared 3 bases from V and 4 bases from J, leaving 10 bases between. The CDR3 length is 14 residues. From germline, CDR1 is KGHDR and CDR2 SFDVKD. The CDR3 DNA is TGTGCCACCAGTGATGGGCGGGTCTCAGATACGCAGTATTTT. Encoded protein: CATSDGRVSDTQYF.

This chain's CDR3 is CASSYGTGGGYEQYF. Here the CDR3 DNA reads TGCGCCAGCAGCTACGGGACAGGGGGGGGCTACGAGCAGTACTTC. V usage is TRBV5-1 and J usage is TRBJ2-7; 11 positions match TRBD1. This CDR3 is 15 amino acids long. The V gene end was trimmed by 3 bases and the J gene end by 3 bases; junction bases not matched to a gene: 5. Germline V gene sequence: CDR1 SGHRS, CDR2 YFSETQ.

DNA of the CDR3: TGTGCCAGCAGCCAGCGGGGTCGCGGGACCCAGTACTTC. Translating gives CASSQRGRGTQYF. The rearrangement joins TRBV3-1 to TRBJ2-5; perhaps TRBD2 as D (6 bases). V lost 3 bases and J lost 7, with 12 bases in between. The germline V gene encodes CDR1 LGHDT and CDR2 YNNKEL (reference sequence). This CDR3 spans 13 amino acids.

CDR3: CAISDEGRGKDTQYF. The DNA of the CDR3 is TGTGCCATCAGTGATGAGGGGCGGGGGAAGGATACGCAGTATTTT. The chain links TRBV10-3 to TRBJ2-3, with 7 bases matching TRBD2. There are 15 residues in the CDR3. V lost 3 bases to trimming and J lost 6 bases; unmatched junction nucleotides: 9. Germline V gene sequence: CDR1 ENHRY, CDR2 SYGVKD.

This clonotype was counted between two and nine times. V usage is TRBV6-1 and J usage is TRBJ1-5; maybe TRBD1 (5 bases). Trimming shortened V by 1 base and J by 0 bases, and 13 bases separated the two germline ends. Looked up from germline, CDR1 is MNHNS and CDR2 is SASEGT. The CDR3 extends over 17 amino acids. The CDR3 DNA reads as TGTGCCAGCAGTGAAGAGTTCAGACAGAGTAGCAATCAGCCCCAGCATTTT. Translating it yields CASSEEFRQSSNQPQHF.

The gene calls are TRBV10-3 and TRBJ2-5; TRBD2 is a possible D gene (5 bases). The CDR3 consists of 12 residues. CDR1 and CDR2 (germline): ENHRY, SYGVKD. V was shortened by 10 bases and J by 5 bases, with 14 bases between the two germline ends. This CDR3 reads CATRAGLETQYF. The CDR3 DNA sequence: TGTGCCACGCGGGCTGGGTTGGAGACCCAGTACTTC.

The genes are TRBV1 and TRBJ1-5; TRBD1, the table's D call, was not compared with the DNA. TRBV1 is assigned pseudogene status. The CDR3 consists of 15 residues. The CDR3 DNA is TGCACCAGCAGCCTCTGCGGGGCCGATGATCAGCCCCAGCATTTT. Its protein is CTSSLCGADDQPQHF.

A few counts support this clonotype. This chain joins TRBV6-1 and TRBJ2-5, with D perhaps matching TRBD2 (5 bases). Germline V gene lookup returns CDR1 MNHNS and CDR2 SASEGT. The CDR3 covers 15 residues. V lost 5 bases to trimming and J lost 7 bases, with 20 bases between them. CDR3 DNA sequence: TGTGCCAGCAGTCGCTCCGGTTGGACTGTCCGGACCCAGTACTTC. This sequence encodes CASSRSGWTVRTQYF.